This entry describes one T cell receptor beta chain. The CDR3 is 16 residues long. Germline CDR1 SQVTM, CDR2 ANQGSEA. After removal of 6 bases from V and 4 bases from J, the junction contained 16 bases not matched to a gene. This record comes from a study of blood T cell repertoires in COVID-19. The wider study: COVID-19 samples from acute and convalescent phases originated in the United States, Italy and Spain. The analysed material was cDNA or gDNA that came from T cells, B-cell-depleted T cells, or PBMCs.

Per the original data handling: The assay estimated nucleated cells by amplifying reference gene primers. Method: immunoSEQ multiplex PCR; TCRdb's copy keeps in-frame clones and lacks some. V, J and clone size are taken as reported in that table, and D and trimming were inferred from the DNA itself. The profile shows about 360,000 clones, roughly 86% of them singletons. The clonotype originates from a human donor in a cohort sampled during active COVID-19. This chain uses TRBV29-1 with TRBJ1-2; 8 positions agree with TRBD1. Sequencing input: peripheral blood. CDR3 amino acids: CSVERRTGPMGYGYTF. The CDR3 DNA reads TGCAGCGTGGAGAGAAGGACAGGGCCCATGGGCTATGGCTACACCTTC. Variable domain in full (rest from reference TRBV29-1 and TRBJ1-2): SAVISQKPSRDICQRGTSLTIQCQVDSQVTMMFWYRQQPGQSLTLIATANQGSEATYESGFVIDKFPISRPNLTFSTLTVSNMSPEDSSIYLCSVERRTGPMGYGYTFGSGTRLTVV.